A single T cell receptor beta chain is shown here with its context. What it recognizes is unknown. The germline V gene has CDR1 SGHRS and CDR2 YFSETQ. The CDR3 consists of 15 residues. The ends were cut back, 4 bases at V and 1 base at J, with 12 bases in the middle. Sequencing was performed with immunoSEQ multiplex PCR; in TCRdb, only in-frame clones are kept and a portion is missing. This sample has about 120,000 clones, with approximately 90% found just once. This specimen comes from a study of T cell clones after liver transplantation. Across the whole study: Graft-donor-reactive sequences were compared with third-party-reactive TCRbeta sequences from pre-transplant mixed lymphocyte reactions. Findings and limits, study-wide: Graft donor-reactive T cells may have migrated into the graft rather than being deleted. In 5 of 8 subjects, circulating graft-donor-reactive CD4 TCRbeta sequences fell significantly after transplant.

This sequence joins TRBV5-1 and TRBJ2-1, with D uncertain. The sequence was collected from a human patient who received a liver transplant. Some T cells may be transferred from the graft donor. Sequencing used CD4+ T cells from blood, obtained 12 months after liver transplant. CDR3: CASSRQEGSYNEQFF. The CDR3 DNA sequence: TGCGCCAGCAGCCGCCAAGAAGGGTCCTACAATGAGCAGTTCTTC.